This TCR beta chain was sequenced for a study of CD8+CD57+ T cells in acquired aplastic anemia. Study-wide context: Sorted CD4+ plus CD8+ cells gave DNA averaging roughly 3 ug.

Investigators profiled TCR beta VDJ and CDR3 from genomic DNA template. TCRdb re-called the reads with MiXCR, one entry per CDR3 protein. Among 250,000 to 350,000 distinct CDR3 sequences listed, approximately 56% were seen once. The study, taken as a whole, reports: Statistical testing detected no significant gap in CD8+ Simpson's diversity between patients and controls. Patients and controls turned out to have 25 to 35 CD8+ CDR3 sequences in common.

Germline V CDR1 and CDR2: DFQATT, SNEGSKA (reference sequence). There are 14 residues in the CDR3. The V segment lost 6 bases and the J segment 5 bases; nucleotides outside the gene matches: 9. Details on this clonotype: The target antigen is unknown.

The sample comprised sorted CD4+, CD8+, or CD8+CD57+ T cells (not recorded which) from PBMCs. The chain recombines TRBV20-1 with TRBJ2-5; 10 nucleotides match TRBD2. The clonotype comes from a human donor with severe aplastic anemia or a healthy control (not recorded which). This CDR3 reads CSATGLATVETQYF. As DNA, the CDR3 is TGCAGTGCAACGGGACTAGCGACGGTGGAGACCCAGTACTTC.